These 32 T cell receptor beta chains share one sample of origin, sequenced in a study of cytomegalovirus exposure and HLA in healthy donors. Use of 60 Vbeta and 13 Jbeta primers characterized the PCR. TCRdb's table, derived via immunoSEQ multiplex PCR, lists solely in-frame clones and lacks some. The sample data list about 200,000 clones. Sample: PBMCs. These receptors all come from a boy younger than 18 in good health and CMV-seronegative.

In DNA, the CDR3 is TGTGCCAGCAGCCAATCTGGGACTAGCGGGGGGCGAGCCTACGAGCAGTACTTC. This encodes CASSQSGTSGGRAYEQYF. The V call is TRBV4-2, the J call TRBJ2-7; TRBD2 aligns across 15 bases. The germline V gene has CDR1 LGHNA and CDR2 YNFKEQ. This CDR3 has 18 amino acids. The V and J ends lost 2 bases and 2 bases, in that order; junction bases with no gene match: 7.

A note on this clone: At one boundary the junction diverges from the germline segment, which might be a read error. This rearrangement joins TRBV9 to TRBJ2-1; D is uncertain. There are 13 residues in the CDR3. Germline lookup yields CDR1 SGDLS and CDR2 YYNGEE. DNA for the CDR3: TGTGCCAGCAGCGTAGGCCCCTACGATGAGCAGTTCTTC. This gives the protein CASSVGPYDEQFF.

The chain joins TRBV4-1 to TRBJ2-5; D may be TRBD1 (6 bases). The germline V gene has CDR1 MGHRA and CDR2 YSYEKL. This CDR3 contains 13 residues. Trimming removed 2 bases from V and 4 bases from J, with 8 bases in between. The CDR3: CASSQLQGETQYF. The CDR3 DNA reads as TGCGCCAGCAGCCAATTACAGGGAGAGACCCAGTACTTC.

CDR3 residues: CASSLGLAGDEQYF. The CDR3 DNA is TGTGCCAGCAGTCTCGGACTAGCGGGGGACGAGCAGTACTTC. V usage is TRBV28 and J usage is TRBJ2-7; 13 bases are shared with TRBD2. This CDR3 is 14 amino acids long. The V segment lost 5 bases and the J segment 5 bases; nucleotides outside the gene matches: 3. The germline V gene encodes CDR1 MDHEN and CDR2 SYDVKM.

The gene calls are TRBV30 and TRBJ2-5, with TRBD2 matching 7 bases. TRBJ2-7 matches the DNA end more closely, so the J call is doubtful. The CDR3 runs 14 residues. Germline CDR1 and CDR2: GTSNPN and SVGIG (reference sequence). The CDR3, as DNA: TGTGCCTGGAGACCGGGACTACCCCCCTACGAGCAGTACTTC. It is translated as CAWRPGLPPYEQYF.

This chain connects TRBV11-2 to TRBJ2-7, with D unresolved. The CDR3 runs to 12 residues. CDR1 is SGHAT, CDR2 FQNNGV, per germline. V shed 8 bases and J shed 4 bases, with 12 bases lying between them. The CDR3 loop reads CASSTFGYEQYF. CDR3 DNA: TGTGCCAGCTCAACCTTCGGGTACGAGCAGTACTTC.

This rearrangement joins TRBV10-2 to TRBJ1-4; maybe TRBD1 (6 bases). The V and J ends lost 2 bases and 10 bases respectively, with 20 bases between them. Germline V gives CDR1 WSHSY, CDR2 SAAADI. This CDR3 has 16 residues. The CDR3 coding sequence is TGCGCCAGCAGTGAGGGCTTCTGGGCAGGGGAGCGAAAACTGTTTTTT. Translating gives CASSEGFWAGERKLFF.

The chain couples TRBV5-1 to TRBJ2-7; D might be TRBD1 (6 bases). The CDR3 length is 12 residues. Deletions cut 3 bases from V and 6 bases from J, with 10 bases between. Germline V gene lookup returns CDR1 SGHRS and CDR2 YFSETQ. The CDR3 region has the DNA TGCGCCAGCAGCTATACAGGGACCGAGCAGTACTTC. Translation: CASSYTGTEQYF.

The rearrangement joins TRBV11-2 to TRBJ2-5; D may be TRBD1 (5 bases). The J call may be incorrect, as the DNA end agrees better with TRBJ2-7. The germline V gene has CDR1 SGHAT and CDR2 FQNNGV. The CDR3 sequence is 11 residues long. The chain's CDR3 is CASRAGYEQYF. CDR3 in DNA: TGTGCCAGCAGAGCAGGGTACGAGCAGTACTTC.

The V call is TRBV4-1, the J call TRBJ1-4; D is ambiguous. The CDR3 spans 13 residues. CDR1 is MGHRA, CDR2 YSYEKL, per germline. Trimming cost V 3 bases and J 11 bases, with 13 bases left between them. The CDR3 loop is CASSQPLEDKLFF. CDR3 nucleotides: TGCGCCAGCAGCCAGCCCCTTGAGGATAAACTGTTTTTT.

This chain joins TRBV7-9 and TRBJ2-3; a possible D gene is TRBD2 (5 bases). This CDR3 has 14 amino acids. The V gene lost 6 bases and the J gene lost 3 bases, with 13 bases spanning the gap. The germline CDR1 and CDR2 sequences are SEHNR and FQNEAQ (reference sequence). CDR3: CASRDALATDTQYF. Here the CDR3 DNA reads TGTGCCAGCAGGGATGCGCTAGCAACAGATACGCAGTATTTT.

The rearrangement joins TRBV10-3 to TRBJ2-5; D unresolved. The CDR3 contains 14 residues. CDR1 and CDR2 (germline): ENHRY, SYGVKD. V gave up 5 bases and J gave up 0 bases, with 10 bases separating them. In DNA form, the CDR3 reads TGTGCCATCAGTATGACATTTTACCAAGAGACCCAGTACTTC. It translates to CAISMTFYQETQYF.

CDR3 loop: CAVGRGSNEQFF. CDR3 coding DNA: TGTGCCGTGGGCAGGGGAAGCAATGAGCAGTTCTTC. The chain links TRBV28 to TRBJ2-1, with D possibly matching TRBD1 (6 bases). The CDR3 has 12 amino acids. Germline V gene lookup returns CDR1 MDHEN and CDR2 SYDVKM. V lost 11 bases to trimming and J lost 6 bases, with 14 bases between them.

The chain has TRBV7-2 and TRBJ2-2; possible D gene TRBD2, 6 bases. Germline CDR1 is SGHTA and CDR2 is FQGNSA. The CDR3 totals 15 residues. With 2 bases removed from V and 1 base from J, the gap between germline ends came to 8 bases. The CDR3 loop reads CASSLMGLNTGELFF. CDR3 bases: TGTGCCAGCAGCTTAATGGGACTGAACACCGGGGAGCTGTTTTTT.

This chain uses TRBV28 with TRBJ2-7; 7 bases map to TRBD1. Germline values: CDR1 MDHEN, CDR2 SYDVKM. This CDR3 comprises 12 residues. J gave up 6 bases and V 5 bases, and 4 bases lay outside the gene matches. The CDR3 coding sequence is TGTGCCAGCAGTCCTAGGGGGCGCGAGCAGTACTTC. The encoded protein is CASSPRGREQYF. The full variable domain, completed using reference TRBV28 and TRBJ2-7, is DVKVTQSSRYLVKRTGEKVFLECVQDMDHENMFWYRQDPGLGLRLIYFSYDVKMKEKGDIPEGYSVSREKKERFSLILESASTNQTSMYLCASSPRGREQYFGPGTRLTVT.

This rearrangement joins TRBV4-1 to TRBJ2-3, with 8 bases matching TRBD2. Trimming removed 1 base from V and 3 bases from J; junction bases left unmatched: 6. Germline V gene lookup returns CDR1 MGHRA and CDR2 YSYEKL. This CDR3 is built from 16 residues. The CDR3 DNA is TGCGCCAGCAGCCAAGTCGGGGGGGCCGAAACAGATACGCAGTATTTT. It yields the protein CASSQVGGAETDTQYF.

This chain joins TRBV2 and TRBJ2-1; D is possibly TRBD2 (5 bases). This CDR3 has 16 residues. Germline lookup yields CDR1 SNHLY and CDR2 FYNNEI. Trimming left V 7 bases short and J 10 bases short, with 26 bases between. Here the CDR3 DNA reads TGTGCCAGCACTCCCCAGAGGGCTTATGGGCATCACGAGCAGTTCTTC. Residues: CASTPQRAYGHHEQFF. Variable domain in full (rest from reference TRBV2 and TRBJ2-1): EPEVTQTPSHQVTQMGQEVILRCVPISNHLYFYWYRQILGQKVEFLVSFYNNEISEKSEIFDDQFSVERPDGSNFTLKIRSTKLEDSAMYFCASTPQRAYGHHEQFFGPGTRLTVL.

The chain links TRBV5-6 to TRBJ1-4; D possibly corresponds to TRBD1 (5 bases). V lost 4 bases and J 5 bases, leaving 15 bases between the germline ends. The V gene's germline CDR1 is SGHDT and CDR2 YYEEEE. The CDR3 is 15 residues long. CDR3 sequence (DNA): TGTGCCAGCAGCCGGTCCGGGGCGGGGAATGAAAAACTGTTTTTT. Residues: CASSRSGAGNEKLFF.

This chain uses TRBV7-8 with TRBJ1-6; D remains ambiguous. From germline, CDR1 is SGHVS and CDR2 FQNEAQ. The CDR3 sequence is 20 residues long. V was pared by 4 bases and J by 3 bases, with 25 bases between. The CDR3 here is CASSSRRVVGPEGYNSPLHF. Here the CDR3 DNA reads TGTGCCAGCAGCTCCCGAAGAGTCGTTGGCCCGGAGGGCTATAATTCACCCCTCCACTTT.

The chain combines TRBV7-6 with TRBJ2-7; 9 bases are a match to TRBD1. The CDR3 has 16 residues. V trimming: 2 bases; J trimming: 4 bases; junction bases outside the gene matches: 9. In germline, CDR1 is SGHVS, CDR2 FNYEAQ. The CDR3 nucleotides read TGTGCCAGCAGCTTATTATCGGCGGGACAGGGATACGAGCAGTACTTC. Its translation is CASSLLSAGQGYEQYF. The full variable domain, with the rest looked up from reference TRBV7-6 and TRBJ2-7, is GAGVSQSPRYKVTKRGQDVALRCDPISGHVSLYWYRQALGQGPEFLTYFNYEAQQDKSGLPNDRFSAERPEGSISTLTIQRTEQRDSAMYRCASSLLSAGQGYEQYFGPGTRLTVT.

The chain carries TRBV14 and TRBJ2-3; D uncertain. Trimming left V 4 bases short and J 3 bases short, with 8 bases between. CDR1 is SGHDN and CDR2 is FVKESK in the germline V gene. CDR3 length: 13 residues. The CDR3 protein is CASSRAQTDTQYF. The CDR3 DNA follows: TGTGCCAGCAGCCGCGCACAGACAGATACGCAGTATTTT.

The chain uses TRBV2 and TRBJ2-3; tentative D call: TRBD1 (5 bases). The germline CDR1 and CDR2 sequences are SNHLY and FYNNEI. V lost 4 bases and J 7 bases, leaving 9 bases between the germline ends. CDR3 length: 12 residues. The CDR3 DNA reads as TGTGCCAGCAGTGTGGGGCGGAATACGCAGTATTTT. Protein: CASSVGRNTQYF.

This rearrangement joins TRBV9 to TRBJ2-1, with TRBD2 matching 10 bases. The CDR3 extends over 15 amino acids. V lost 2 bases, J lost 8 bases, and 7 bases stayed unmatched. CDR1 and CDR2 from the germline V gene are SGDLS and YYNGEE. In DNA form, the CDR3 reads TGTGCCAGCAGCGTGGTTAGCGGGGGGCCCCATGAGCAGTTCTTC. Protein: CASSVVSGGPHEQFF.

The CDR3: CATRDFHTDTQYF. The CDR3 DNA is TGTGCCACAAGGGACTTCCACACAGATACGCAGTATTTT. The chain carries TRBV19 and TRBJ2-3, with a weak D call TRBD2 (6 bases). The CDR3 length is 13 residues. Germline loops: CDR1 LNHDA, CDR2 SQIVND (reference sequence). V lost 10 bases to trimming and J lost 2 bases, with 13 bases between them. The whole variable domain, remainder taken from reference TRBV19 and TRBJ2-3, is DGGITQSPKYLFRKEGQNVTLSCEQNLNHDAMYWYRQDPGQGLRLIYYSQIVNDFQKGDIAEGYSVSREKKESFPLTVTSAQKNPTAFYLCATRDFHTDTQYFGPGTRLTVL.

V is TRBV9 and J is TRBJ2-5, with TRBD2 matching 7 bases. The V and J ends lost 0 bases and 1 base, in that order; junction bases with no gene match: 6. The CDR3 extends over 16 amino acids. CDR1 is SGDLS and CDR2 is YYNGEE in the germline V gene. The CDR3 sequence is CASSVGPAGIQETQYF. The CDR3 DNA follows: TGTGCCAGCAGCGTAGGTCCAGCGGGGATCCAAGAGACCCAGTACTTC.

The chain links TRBV7-2 to TRBJ1-5, with 9 bases that match TRBD1. The CDR3 is made up of 14 amino acids. Germline V gives CDR1 SGHTA, CDR2 FQGNSA. The ends lost 4 bases at V and 6 bases at J; junction bases unmatched: 4. The CDR3, as DNA: TGTGCCAGCAGCTCGACAGGGGGGAGTCAGCCCCAGCATTTT. Its protein product is CASSSTGGSQPQHF.

The chain is built from TRBV19 and TRBJ2-7; D not certain. The germline CDR1 and CDR2 sequences are LNHDA and SQIVND (reference sequence). V dropped 5 bases and J dropped 3 bases, with 14 bases sitting between them. The CDR3 extends over 14 amino acids. The CDR3 region is CASSEAVLSYEQYF. The CDR3 DNA reads TGTGCCAGTAGTGAGGCGGTGCTAAGCTACGAGCAGTACTTC. The full variable domain, rest sourced from reference TRBV19 and TRBJ2-7, is DGGITQSPKYLFRKEGQNVTLSCEQNLNHDAMYWYRQDPGQGLRLIYYSQIVNDFQKGDIAEGYSVSREKKESFPLTVTSAQKNPTAFYLCASSEAVLSYEQYFGPGTRLTVT.

The rearrangement links TRBV6-5 to TRBJ2-1, with D perhaps matching TRBD2 (5 bases). From germline, CDR1 is MNHEY and CDR2 SVGAGI. V lost 5 bases and J lost 5, with 13 bases in between. The CDR3 contains 14 residues. The CDR3 bases are TGTGCCAGCAGTCTCACCCGGGGAAACAATGAGCAGTTCTTC. It is translated as CASSLTRGNNEQFF.

The CDR3 reads CASSLLDGGETQYF. The CDR3 DNA sequence: TGTGCCAGCAGCTTACTAGACGGCGGAGAGACCCAGTACTTC. The V gene is TRBV7-8, the J gene TRBJ2-5; D is unclear. V shed 2 bases and J shed 4 bases, with 11 bases lying between them. The CDR3 contains 14 residues. The germline V gene encodes CDR1 SGHVS and CDR2 FQNEAQ.

The CDR3 sequence: CASSPIGGGAYEQYF. CDR3 nucleotide sequence: TGCGCCAGCAGTCCTATAGGCGGGGGGGCCTACGAGCAGTACTTC. The chain is built from TRBV4-1 and TRBJ2-7; TRBD2 aligns across 9 bases. V trimming: 6 bases; J trimming: 2 bases; junction bases outside the gene matches: 8. The CDR3 runs to 15 residues. Germline V gene sequence: CDR1 MGHRA, CDR2 YSYEKL.

This chain connects TRBV2 to TRBJ2-3; a weak D match, TRBD2 (7 bases). The CDR3 runs to 15 residues. The germline CDR1 and CDR2 sequences are SNHLY and FYNNEI. Trimming took 8 bases from V and 1 from J, leaving 16 bases between them. The CDR3 protein is CASGFGGAGTDTQYF. The CDR3 DNA sequence: TGTGCCAGCGGATTTGGGGGGGCTGGCACAGATACGCAGTATTTT.

The rearrangement joins TRBV11-2 to TRBJ2-3; 12 bases match TRBD2. V lost 1 base to trimming and J lost 5 bases; unmatched junction nucleotides: 13. The length of the CDR3 is 19 residues. Per the germline V gene, CDR1 is SGHAT and CDR2 is FQNNGV. The DNA for the CDR3 is TGTGCCAGCAGCTTAGCCCGACTAGCGGGGGATCGGAGAAGAGATACGCAGTATTTT. This gives the protein CASSLARLAGDRRRDTQYF.